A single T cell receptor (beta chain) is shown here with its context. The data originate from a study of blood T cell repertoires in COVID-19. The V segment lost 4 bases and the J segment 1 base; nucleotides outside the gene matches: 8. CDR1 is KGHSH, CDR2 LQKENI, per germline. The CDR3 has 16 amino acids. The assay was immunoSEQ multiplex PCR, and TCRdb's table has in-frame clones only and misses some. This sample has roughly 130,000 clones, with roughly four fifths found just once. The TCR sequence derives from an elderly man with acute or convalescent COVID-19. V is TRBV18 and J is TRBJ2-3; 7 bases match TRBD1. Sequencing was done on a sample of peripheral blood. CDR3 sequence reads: CASSLYRGKGTDTQYF. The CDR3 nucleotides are TGTGCCAGCTCACTCTACAGGGGAAAAGGCACAGATACGCAGTATTTT.